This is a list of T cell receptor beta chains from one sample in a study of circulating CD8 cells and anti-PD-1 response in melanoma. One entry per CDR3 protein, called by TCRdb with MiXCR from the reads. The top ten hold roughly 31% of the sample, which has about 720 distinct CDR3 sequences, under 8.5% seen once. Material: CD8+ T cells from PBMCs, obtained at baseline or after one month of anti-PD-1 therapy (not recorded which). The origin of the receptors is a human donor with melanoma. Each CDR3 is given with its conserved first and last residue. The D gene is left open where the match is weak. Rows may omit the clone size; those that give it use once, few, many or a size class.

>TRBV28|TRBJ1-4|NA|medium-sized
TGTGCCAGCAGTTTCCTCACAGGGCGAGGGGAAAAACTGTTTTTT
CASSFLTGRGEKLFF
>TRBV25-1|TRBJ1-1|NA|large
TGTGCCAGCAGTGAACCCAGAGGGGGCACTGAAGCTTTCTTT
CASSEPRGGTEAFF
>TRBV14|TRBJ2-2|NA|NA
TGTGCCAGCAGCCTCCGACAAAACACCGGGGAGCTGTTTTTT
CASSLRQNTGELFF
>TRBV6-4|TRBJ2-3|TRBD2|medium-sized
TGTGCCAGCAGTGCCGGGACTAGCGGGGGACAGGCGCAGTATTTT
CASSAGTSGGQAQYF
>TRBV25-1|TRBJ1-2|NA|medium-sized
TGTGCCAGCAGCGCCACAGGGAGTCAGGGCTACACCTTC
CASSATGSQGYTF
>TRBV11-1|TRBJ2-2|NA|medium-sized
TGTGCCAGCAGCTTAGCTAGCGGGAACACCGGGGAGCTGTTTTTT
CASSLASGNTGELFF
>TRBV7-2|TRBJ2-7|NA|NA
TGTGCCAGCAGCCTCGACACAGCCTACGAGCGGTACTTC
CASSLDTAYERYF
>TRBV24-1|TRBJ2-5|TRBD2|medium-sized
TGTGCCACCAGTGGTTCTTGGCTAGCGGGAGGTCTAGAGACCCAGTACTTC
CATSGSWLAGGLETQYF
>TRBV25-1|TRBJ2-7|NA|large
TGTGCCAGCAGTGAAGGGGCCGAGCAGTACTTC
CASSEGAEQYF
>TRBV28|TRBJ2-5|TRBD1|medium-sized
TGTGCCAGCAGTTTTCAGGGGGACGTAGAGACCCAGTACTTC
CASSFQGDVETQYF
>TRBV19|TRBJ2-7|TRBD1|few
TGTGCCAGTAGTATCCGGGACAGGGGATCCTACGAGCAGTACTTC
CASSIRDRGSYEQYF
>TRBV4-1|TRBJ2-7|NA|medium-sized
TGCGCCAGCAGCCCCACATCCGCCTACGAGCAGTACTTC
CASSPTSAYEQYF
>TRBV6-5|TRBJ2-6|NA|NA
TGTGCCAGCAGAACAGAGGGCCTTGGCTCTGGGGCCAACGTCCTGACTTTC
CASRTEGLGSGANVLTF
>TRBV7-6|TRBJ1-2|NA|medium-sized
TGTGCCAGCAGCCCTGGACGGACCTATGGCTACACCTTC
CASSPGRTYGYTF